This T cell receptor (beta chain) was obtained from a study of cytomegalovirus exposure and HLA in healthy donors. A multiplex PCR was run with 60 Vbeta primers and 13 Jbeta primers. Sequencing was performed with immunoSEQ multiplex PCR; in TCRdb, only in-frame clones are kept and a portion is missing. The profile shows 150,000 to 200,000 clones, approximately 71% of them singletons. This CDR3 spans 14 amino acids. Losses at the gene ends were 0 bases for V and 5 bases for J; bases not matched to a gene: 4. Germline values: CDR1 SGHRS, CDR2 YFSETQ. Whole-study results and caveats: Likely technical artifact: a cluster of highly shared sequence variants. Most TCR sequences were seen very rarely across donors, but some public TCRs occurred in many.

A remark on this clone: Its matching antigen is unknown.

The sequenced sample was PBMCs. This TCR was recovered from a woman between 18 and 29 years old in good health and CMV-seropositive. The chain has TRBV5-1 and TRBJ2-7; 8 bases fit TRBD1. In nucleotides, the CDR3 is TGCGCCAGCAGCTTGGGGACAGGGTTGAACGAGCAGTACTTC. Protein sequence: CASSLGTGLNEQYF.